This is a list of T cell receptor beta chains from one sample in a study of radiotherapy plus CTLA-4 blockade in lung cancer. Only in-frame clones appear in the TCRdb table, and some are missing; sequencing was by immunoSEQ multiplex PCR. This table holds fewer than 70,000 clones, roughly 78% found once. The specimen was peripheral blood, collected from a patient treated with radiotherapy plus ipilimumab. These receptors all stem from a human donor with non-small cell lung cancer who had a complete response to radiotherapy plus ipilimumab. Each CDR3 is given with its conserved first and last residue. Fields, in order: J gene, V gene, D gene, clone size, CDR3 protein, CDR3 DNA. The D gene is left open where the match is weak. Some rows have no size entry. The others give once, few or many, or a class for an expanded clone.

TRBJ2-1 TRBV7-9 TRBD1 . CASSLLGTGAYNEQFF TGTGCCAGCAGCTTATTGGGGACAGGAGCCTACAATGAGCAGTTCTTC
TRBJ2-1 TRBV18 . . CASSPPGRDYNEQFF TGTGCCAGCTCACCACCGGGCAGGGACTACAATGAGCAGTTCTTC
TRBJ2-6 TRBV6-1 . . CAAKSGAGANVLTF TGTGCCGCCAAATCCGGGGCAGGGGCCAACGTCCTGACTTTC
TRBJ1-3 TRBV18 . . CASSPPAGSGNTIYF TGTGCCAGCTCACCACCGGCGGGGTCTGGAAACACCATATATTTT
TRBJ2-2 TRBV19 . few CASSIQGNTGELFF TGTGCCAGTAGTATTCAGGGGAACACCGGGGAGCTGTTTTTT
TRBJ1-1 TRBV5-1 . . CASTLGVGVNTEAFF TGCGCCAGCACCCTGGGGGTCGGGGTGAACACTGAAGCTTTCTTT
TRBJ1-2 TRBV6-5 . few CASRTSSGRAGGYTF TGTGCCAGCCGAACCTCCTCCGGCAGGGCGGGTGGCTACACCTTC
TRBJ2-1 TRBV7-2 TRBD2 . CASSPTSGSWGEQFF TGTGCCAGCAGTCCCACTAGCGGGAGTTGGGGTGAGCAGTTCTTC
TRBJ2-1 TRBV15 TRBD1 . CATSRTGGYSDEQFF TGTGCCACCAGCAGGACAGGGGGATATTCTGATGAGCAGTTCTTC
TRBJ2-7 TRBV19 . few CASSSPPEGREQYF TGTGCCAGTAGTTCACCCCCGGAAGGGAGAGAGCAGTACTTC
TRBJ1-5 TRBV6-1 TRBD1 . CASTGRTGAQPQHF TGTGCCAGCACCGGAAGGACAGGGGCTCAGCCCCAGCATTTT
TRBJ2-1 TRBV18 TRBD2 . CASTTGLAGNEQFF TGTGCCAGCACGACTGGATTAGCGGGCAATGAGCAGTTCTTC
TRBJ1-3 TRBV6-5 . . CASSYDDRNTIYF TGTGCCAGCAGTTACGATGACCGGAACACCATATATTTT
TRBJ1-5 TRBV6-5 . . CASRGSGNQPQHF TGTGCCAGCAGGGGATCGGGCAATCAGCCCCAGCATTTT
TRBJ2-1 TRBV5-6 . few CASSPPGGRTRNEQFF TGTGCCAGCAGCCCCCCCGGGGGACGCACTCGCAATGAGCAGTTCTTC
TRBJ1-1 TRBV14 TRBD1 . CASSHSGGWTEAFF TGTGCCAGCAGCCACTCAGGGGGTTGGACTGAAGCTTTCTTT
TRBJ2-2 TRBV11-2 . . CASSHPRGGANTGELFF TGTGCCAGCAGCCACCCGCGGGGCGGGGCGAACACCGGGGAGCTGTTTTTT